Sequencing of this TCR beta chain was carried out in a study of cytomegalovirus exposure and HLA in healthy donors. General observations from the study: After further analysis at a later stage, roughly 16,000 TCR beta sequences were associated with HLA alleles at 0.05 false discovery rate.

The study ran its PCR with 60 Vbeta and 13 Jbeta primers. TCRdb keeps only in-frame clones here, not all; method: immunoSEQ multiplex PCR. Counted here are 150,000 or so clones, over 60% occurring once; the ten biggest clones make up 2.5% to 3.5%. This CDR3 has 12 residues. Unmatched junction bases numbered 5, after V lost 5 bases and J lost 8 bases. Germline lookup yields CDR1 SNHLY and CDR2 FYNNEI. Concerning this clone: Its antigen is unidentified.

Sequenced input: PBMCs. This TCR derives from a male donor in good health and CMV-seronegative. The chain uses TRBV2 and TRBJ1-1; 7 bases align to TRBD1. The CDR3 loop is CASSSDRDEAFF. CDR3 DNA: TGTGCCAGCAGTTCCGACAGGGACGAAGCTTTCTTT.